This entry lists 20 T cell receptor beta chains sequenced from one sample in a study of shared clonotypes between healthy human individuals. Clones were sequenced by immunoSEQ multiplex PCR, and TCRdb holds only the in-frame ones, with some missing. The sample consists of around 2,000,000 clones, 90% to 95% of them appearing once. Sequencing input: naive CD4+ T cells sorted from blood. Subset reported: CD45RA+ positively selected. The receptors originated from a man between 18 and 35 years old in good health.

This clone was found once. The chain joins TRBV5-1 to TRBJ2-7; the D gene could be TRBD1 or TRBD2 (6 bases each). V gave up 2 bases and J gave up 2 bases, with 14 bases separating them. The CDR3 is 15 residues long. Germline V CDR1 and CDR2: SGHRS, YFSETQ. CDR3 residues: CASSFTRGGTYEQYF. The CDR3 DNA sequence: TGCGCCAGCAGCTTTACCAGGGGAGGTACCTACGAGCAGTACTTC.

The DNA for the CDR3 is TGTGCCAGCGGCCAGCAGCCGGGAGGCTACACCTTC. It translates to CASGQQPGGYTF. The chain employs TRBV6-5 and TRBJ1-2; no clear D gene. The CDR3 spans 12 residues. Germline lookup yields CDR1 MNHEY and CDR2 SVGAGI. V gave up 8 bases and J gave up 8 bases, with 15 bases separating them.

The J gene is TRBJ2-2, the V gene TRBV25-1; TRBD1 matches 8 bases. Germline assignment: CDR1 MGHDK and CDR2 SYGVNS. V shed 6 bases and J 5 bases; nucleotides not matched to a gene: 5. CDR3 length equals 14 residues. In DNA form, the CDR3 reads TGTGCCAGCAGCGGACAGGGTAAAACCGGGGAGCTGTTTTTT. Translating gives CASSGQGKTGELFF.

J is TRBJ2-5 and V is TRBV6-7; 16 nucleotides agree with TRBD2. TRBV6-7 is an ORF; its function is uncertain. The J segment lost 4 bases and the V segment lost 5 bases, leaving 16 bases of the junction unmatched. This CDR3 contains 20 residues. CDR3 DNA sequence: TGTGCCAGCAGTCTCCCTATTCCGGGACTAGCGGGGGGGAAGAGAGAGACCCAGTACTTC. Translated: CASSLPIPGLAGGKRETQYF.

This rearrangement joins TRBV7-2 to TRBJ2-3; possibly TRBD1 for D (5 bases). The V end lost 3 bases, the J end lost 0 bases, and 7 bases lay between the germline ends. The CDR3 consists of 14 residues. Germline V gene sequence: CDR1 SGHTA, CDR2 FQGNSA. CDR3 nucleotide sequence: TGTGCCAGCAGCTTGGACACTAGCACAGATACGCAGTATTTT. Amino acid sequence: CASSLDTSTDTQYF.

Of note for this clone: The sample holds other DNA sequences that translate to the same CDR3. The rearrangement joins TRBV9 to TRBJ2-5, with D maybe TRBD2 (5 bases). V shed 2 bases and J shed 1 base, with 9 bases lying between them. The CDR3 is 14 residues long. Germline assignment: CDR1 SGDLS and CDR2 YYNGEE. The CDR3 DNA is TGTGCCAGCAGCGTGGGCGGGCTCCAAGAGACCCAGTACTTC. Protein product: CASSVGGLQETQYF. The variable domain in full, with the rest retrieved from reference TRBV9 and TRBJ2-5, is DSGVTQTPKHLITATGQRVTLRCSPRSGDLSVYWYQQSLDQGLQFLIQYYNGEERAKGNILERFSAQQFPDLHSELNLSSLELGDSALYFCASSVGGLQETQYFGPGTRLLVL.

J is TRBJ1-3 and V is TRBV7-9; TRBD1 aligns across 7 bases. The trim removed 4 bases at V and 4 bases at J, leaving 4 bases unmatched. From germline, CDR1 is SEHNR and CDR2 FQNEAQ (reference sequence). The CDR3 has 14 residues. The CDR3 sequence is CASSSWTGGNTIYF. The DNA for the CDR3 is TGTGCCAGCAGCTCGTGGACAGGCGGAAACACCATATATTTT.

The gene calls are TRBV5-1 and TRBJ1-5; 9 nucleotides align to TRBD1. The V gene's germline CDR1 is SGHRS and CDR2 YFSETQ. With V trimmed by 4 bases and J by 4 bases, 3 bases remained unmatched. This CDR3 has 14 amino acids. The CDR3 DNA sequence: TGCGCCAGCAGCGAAGGGACAGGGAATCAGCCCCAGCATTTT. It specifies CASSEGTGNQPQHF.

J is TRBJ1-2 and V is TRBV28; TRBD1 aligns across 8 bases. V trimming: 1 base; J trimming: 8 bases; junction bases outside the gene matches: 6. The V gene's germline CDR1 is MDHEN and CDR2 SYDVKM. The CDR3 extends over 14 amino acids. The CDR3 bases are TGTGCCAGCAGTTTATCGGACAGGGAAGGAGGCTACACCTTC. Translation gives CASSLSDREGGYTF.

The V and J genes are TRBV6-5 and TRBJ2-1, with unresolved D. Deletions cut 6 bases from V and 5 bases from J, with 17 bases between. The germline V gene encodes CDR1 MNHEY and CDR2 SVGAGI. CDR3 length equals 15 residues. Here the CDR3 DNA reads TGTGCCAGCAGGAAGTGGAGCCTCAAGGACAATGAGCAGTTCTTC. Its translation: CASRKWSLKDNEQFF.

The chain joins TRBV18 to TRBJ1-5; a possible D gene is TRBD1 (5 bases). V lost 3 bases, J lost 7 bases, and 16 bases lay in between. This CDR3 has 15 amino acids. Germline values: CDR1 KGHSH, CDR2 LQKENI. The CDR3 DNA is TGTGCCAGCTCACCCAGCGAGGGGAGTTTGCAGCCCCAGCATTTT. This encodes CASSPSEGSLQPQHF.

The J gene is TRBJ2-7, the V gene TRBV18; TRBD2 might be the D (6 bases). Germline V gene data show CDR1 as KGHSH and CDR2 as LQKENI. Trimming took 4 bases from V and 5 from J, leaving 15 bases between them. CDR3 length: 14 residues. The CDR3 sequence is CASSRGVGANEQYF. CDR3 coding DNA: TGTGCCAGCTCACGCGGGGTCGGGGCCAACGAGCAGTACTTC.

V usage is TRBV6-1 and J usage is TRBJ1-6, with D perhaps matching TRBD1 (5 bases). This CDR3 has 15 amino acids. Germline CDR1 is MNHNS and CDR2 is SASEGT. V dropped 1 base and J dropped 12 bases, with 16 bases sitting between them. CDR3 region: CASSEGRRGWVPLHF. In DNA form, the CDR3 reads TGTGCCAGCAGTGAAGGTCGTAGGGGATGGGTACCCCTCCACTTT.

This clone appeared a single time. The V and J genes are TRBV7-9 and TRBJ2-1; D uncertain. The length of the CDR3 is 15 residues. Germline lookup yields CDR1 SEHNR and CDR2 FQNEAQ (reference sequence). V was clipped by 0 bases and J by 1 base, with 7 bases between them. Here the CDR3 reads CASSLAGPSYNEQFF. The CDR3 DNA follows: TGTGCCAGCAGCTTAGCGGGTCCTTCCTACAATGAGCAGTTCTTC.

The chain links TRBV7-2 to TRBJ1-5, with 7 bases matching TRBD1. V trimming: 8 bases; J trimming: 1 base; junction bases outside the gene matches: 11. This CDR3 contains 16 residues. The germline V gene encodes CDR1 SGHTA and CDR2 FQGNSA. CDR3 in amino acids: CASSTGARQSNQPQHF. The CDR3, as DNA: TGTGCCAGCTCCACAGGGGCGAGGCAAAGCAATCAGCCCCAGCATTTT.

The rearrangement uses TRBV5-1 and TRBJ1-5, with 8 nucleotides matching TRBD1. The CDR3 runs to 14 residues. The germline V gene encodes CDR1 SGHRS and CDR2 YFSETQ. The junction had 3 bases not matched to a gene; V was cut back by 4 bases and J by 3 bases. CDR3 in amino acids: CASSTGGDNQPQHF. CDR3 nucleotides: TGCGCCAGCAGCACAGGGGGTGACAATCAGCCCCAGCATTTT.

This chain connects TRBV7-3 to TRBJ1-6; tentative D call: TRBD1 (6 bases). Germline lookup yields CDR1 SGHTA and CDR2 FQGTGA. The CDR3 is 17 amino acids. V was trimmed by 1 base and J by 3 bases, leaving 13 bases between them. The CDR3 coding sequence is TGTGCCAGCAGCTTAAAGGGGGTGACGGACTATAATTCACCCCTCCACTTT. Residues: CASSLKGVTDYNSPLHF.

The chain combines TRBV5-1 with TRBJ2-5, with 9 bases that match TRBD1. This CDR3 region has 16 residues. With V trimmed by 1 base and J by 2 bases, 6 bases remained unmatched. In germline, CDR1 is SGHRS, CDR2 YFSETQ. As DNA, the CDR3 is TGCGCCAGCAGCTTGATCGTGACAGGGGGACAAGAGACCCAGTACTTC. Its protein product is CASSLIVTGGQETQYF. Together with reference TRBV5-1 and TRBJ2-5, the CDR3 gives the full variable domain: KAGVTQTPRYLIKTRGQQVTLSCSPISGHRSVSWYQQTPGQGLQFLFEYFSETQRNKGNFPGRFSGRQFSNSRSEMNVSTLELGDSALYLCASSLIVTGGQETQYFGPGTRLLVL.

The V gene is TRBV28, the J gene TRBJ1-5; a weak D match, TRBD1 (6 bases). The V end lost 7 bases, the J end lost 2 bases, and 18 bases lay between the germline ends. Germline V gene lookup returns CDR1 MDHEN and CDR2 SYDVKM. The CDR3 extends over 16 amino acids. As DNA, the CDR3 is TGTGCCAGCATAGAGGGGGGGGTCATGGGCAATCAGCCCCAGCATTTT. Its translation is CASIEGGVMGNQPQHF.

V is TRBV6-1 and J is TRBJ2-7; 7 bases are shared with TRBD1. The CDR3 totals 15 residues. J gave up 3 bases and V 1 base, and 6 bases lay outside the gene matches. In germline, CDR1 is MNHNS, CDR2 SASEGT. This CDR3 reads CASSEGGGSVYEQYF. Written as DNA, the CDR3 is TGTGCCAGCAGTGAAGGAGGGGGCTCGGTCTACGAGCAGTACTTC.